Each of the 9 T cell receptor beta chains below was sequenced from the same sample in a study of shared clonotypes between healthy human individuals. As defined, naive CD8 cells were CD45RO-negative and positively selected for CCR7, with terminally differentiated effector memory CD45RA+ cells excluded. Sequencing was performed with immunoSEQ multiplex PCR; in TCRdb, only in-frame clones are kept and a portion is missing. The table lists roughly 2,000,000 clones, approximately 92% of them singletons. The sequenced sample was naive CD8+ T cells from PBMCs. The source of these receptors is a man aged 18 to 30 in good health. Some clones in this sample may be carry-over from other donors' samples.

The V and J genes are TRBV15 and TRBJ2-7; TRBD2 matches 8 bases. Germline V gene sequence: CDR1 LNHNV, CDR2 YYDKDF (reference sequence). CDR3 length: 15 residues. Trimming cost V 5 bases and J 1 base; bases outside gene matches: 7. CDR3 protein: CATSEGTSGSYEQYF. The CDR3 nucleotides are TGTGCCACCAGCGAGGGTACTAGCGGATCCTACGAGCAGTACTTC.

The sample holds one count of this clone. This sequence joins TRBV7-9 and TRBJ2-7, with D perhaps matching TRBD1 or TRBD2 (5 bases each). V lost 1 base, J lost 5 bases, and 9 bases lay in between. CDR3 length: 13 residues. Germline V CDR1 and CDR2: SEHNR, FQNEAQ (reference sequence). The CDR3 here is CASSLGGIDEQYF. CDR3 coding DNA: TGTGCCAGCAGCTTAGGGGGGATCGACGAGCAGTACTTC.

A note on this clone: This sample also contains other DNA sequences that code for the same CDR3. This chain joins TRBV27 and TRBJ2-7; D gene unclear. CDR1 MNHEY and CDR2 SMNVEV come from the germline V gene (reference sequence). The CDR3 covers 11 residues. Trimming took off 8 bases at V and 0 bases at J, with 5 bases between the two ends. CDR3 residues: CASGSSYEQYF. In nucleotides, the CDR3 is TGTGCCAGCGGATCCTCCTACGAGCAGTACTTC.

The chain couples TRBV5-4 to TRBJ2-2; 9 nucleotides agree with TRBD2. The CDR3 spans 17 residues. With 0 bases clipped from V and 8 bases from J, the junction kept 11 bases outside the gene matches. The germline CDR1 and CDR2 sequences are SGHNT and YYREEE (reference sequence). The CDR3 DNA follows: TGTGCCAGCAGCTTGGCGGTCATACTAGCGGGCTCGGGGGAGCTGTTTTTT. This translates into CASSLAVILAGSGELFF.

The CDR3 loop is CASSPVNEQAKNIQYF. The CDR3 DNA is TGTGCCAGCAGCCCCGTCAACGAACAGGCCAAAAACATTCAGTACTTC. The chain uses TRBV13 and TRBJ2-4; D is unresolved. Between the trimmed V and J ends, which lost 5 bases and 1 base, there was a span of 15 bases. Germline loops: CDR1 PRHDT, CDR2 FYEKMQ (reference sequence). The CDR3 loop spans 16 amino acids.

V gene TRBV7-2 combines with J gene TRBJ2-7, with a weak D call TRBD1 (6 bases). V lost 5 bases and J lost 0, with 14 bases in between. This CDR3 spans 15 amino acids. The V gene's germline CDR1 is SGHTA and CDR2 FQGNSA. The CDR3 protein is CASSKTQGPSYEQYF. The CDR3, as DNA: TGTGCCAGCAGCAAAACTCAGGGGCCCTCCTACGAGCAGTACTTC.

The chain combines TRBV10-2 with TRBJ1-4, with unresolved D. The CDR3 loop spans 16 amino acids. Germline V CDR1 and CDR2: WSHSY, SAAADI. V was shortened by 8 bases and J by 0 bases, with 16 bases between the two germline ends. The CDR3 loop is CASSRAAPSTNEKLFF. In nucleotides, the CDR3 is TGCGCCAGCTCGAGGGCCGCACCCTCAACTAATGAAAAACTGTTTTTT.

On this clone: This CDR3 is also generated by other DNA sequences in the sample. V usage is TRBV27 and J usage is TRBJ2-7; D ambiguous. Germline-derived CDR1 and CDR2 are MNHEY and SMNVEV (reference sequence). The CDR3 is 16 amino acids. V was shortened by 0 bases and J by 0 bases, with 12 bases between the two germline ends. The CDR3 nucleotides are TGTGCCAGCAGTTTATCCCTAGGTTTGGTCTCCTACGAGCAGTACTTC. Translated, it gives CASSLSLGLVSYEQYF.

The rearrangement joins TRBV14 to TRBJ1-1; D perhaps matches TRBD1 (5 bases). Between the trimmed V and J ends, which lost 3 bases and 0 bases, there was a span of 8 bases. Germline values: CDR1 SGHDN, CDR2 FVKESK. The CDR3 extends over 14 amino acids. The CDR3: CASSQDMMNTEAFF. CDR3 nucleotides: TGTGCCAGCAGCCAGGACATGATGAACACTGAAGCTTTCTTT.